This T cell receptor beta chain was recorded in a study of T-cell reconstitution after alpha-beta-depleted transplantation in children (dated by TCRdb to the mid-2010s). Regarding the complete study: Using TCR repertoire profiling, the study quantitatively followed how T-cell immune reconstitution unfolded in children after TCRalphabeta/CD19-depleted allogeneic hematopoietic cell transplantation. Broad study findings and their caveats: In some patients, the high TCRbeta diversity seen at day 60 was put down to recipient T cells and intrathymic progenitors that had survived conditioning. Over subsequent months, a decline in hyperexpanded clone frequencies was noted, and after one year, T-cell counts and TCRbeta diversity were mostly ascribed to newly produced T cells. Apparently early alphabetaT-cell count recovery about two months after transplant reportedly relied on only several hundred rapidly expanded clones derived from non-depleted graft cells.

Preparation of the library involved PCR. TCRdb names Illumina HiSeq 2500 as the instrument used. Molecular barcoding was employed in the preparation of TCR libraries, with unique molecular identifiers being used to normalize TCRbeta repertoire quantification. The public reads were reanalyzed by TCRdb: fastp trimming at Q25, MiXCR alignment, in-frame beta chains only. Rows matching on CDR3 protein sequence are summarized as one entry with the most common DNA and genes. This sample comprises hundreds of thousands of distinct CDR3 sequences, about an eighth of them detected only once. Of the sample, approximately 0.8% is held by the ten largest clones. CDR1 SGHRS and CDR2 YFSETQ are derived from the germline V gene. Including cysteine and phenylalanine, the CDR3 has 18 amino acids. Left in the record is the CDR3 DNA by itself, 54 bases read in frame from the first base. Between the V and J ends, shortened by 5 bases and 0 bases respectively, the junction contains 18 bases.

This clonotype turned up a few times. Its antigen is currently not known. The input lacks base qualities; no much larger clone sits a single base away. The treatment or condition label corresponds to: allogeneic hematopoietic cell transplantation with graft depleted of TCRalphabeta T cells and CD19 B cells. TCRalphabeta/CD19-depleted allogeneic hematopoietic cell grafts were given to the transplant recipients, all of whom were children. The TCR sequence derives from a girl aged 2 to 10 with congenital amegakaryocytic thrombocytopenia, due to receive a stem cell transplant. The sample in question was PBMCs, obtained before TCRalphabeta/CD19-depleted stem cell transplant. The chain employs TRBV5-1 and TRBJ2-6, with the D gene not confidently named. The bases read TGCGCCAGCAGTCTAAGCCCCCTACACTCCTCTGGGGCCAACGTCCTGACTTTC. This gives the protein CASSLSPLHSSGANVLTF.